The clone carrying this TCR beta chain was detected only a few times. The sample belongs to a study of blood T cells in healthy people across ages. The CDR3 consists of 14 residues. The germline V and J ends were trimmed by 2 bases and 4 bases, with 11 bases remaining between them. The germline gives CDR1 MDHEN, CDR2 SYDVKM. Then a second PCR, running about 6 to 12 cycles, was carried out with a sample-barcoded 5' primer and a J-beta primer mix. Each of the cDNA molecules was tagged by a template-switch adaptor with 12 random nucleotides. One entry per CDR3 protein, called by TCRdb with MiXCR from the 5' RACE reads. The profile shows roughly 1.5 million distinct CDR3 sequences, approximately 43% of them singletons.

The chain uses TRBV28 and TRBJ1-2, with TRBD1 as a possible D gene (5 bases). Sequenced: blood. The receptor's source is a young woman in good health. CDR3 DNA sequence: TGTGCCAGCAGTTTAGGCAGGGATCGCTATGGCTACACCTTC. It yields the protein CASSLGRDRYGYTF.